One and the same sample provided the 20 T cell receptor beta chains below, sequenced in a study of cytomegalovirus exposure and HLA in healthy donors listed by TCRdb under 2017. The library was generated by the immunoSEQ multiplex PCR assay. For the multiplex PCR, a mixture combining 60 forward primers for TCR Vbeta segments and 13 reverse primers for TCR Jbeta segments was used. Held by TCRdb, this immuneACCESS table contains in-frame sequences only and omits some clones. Under half of the omission traces to an unresolved V gene where checked; the cause of the rest is unknown. Across this sample there are about 130,000 clones, with 15% to 20% seen only once. 2.5% to 3% of the sample is taken by the ten largest. Material for sequencing was PBMCs. These receptors originate from a female donor in good health and CMV-seropositive.

This clone showed up just a few times. This chain joins TRBV7-2 and TRBJ2-1, with 13 positions matching TRBD2. The CDR3 is 16 residues long. The V gene end was trimmed by 3 bases and the J gene end by 7 bases; junction bases not matched to a gene: 6. Germline CDR1 reads SGHTA; CDR2 reads FQGNSA. The CDR3 loop reads CASSFTSGGATNEQFF. Written as DNA, the CDR3 is TGTGCCAGCAGCTTTACTAGCGGGGGGGCGACGAATGAGCAGTTCTTC.

This clone occurred a few times. This sequence joins TRBV4-3 and TRBJ2-5; 7 bases line up with TRBD2. J gave up 1 base and V 1 base, and 9 bases lay outside the gene matches. This CDR3 has 17 residues. From germline, CDR1 is LGHNA and CDR2 YSLEER. DNA of the CDR3: TGCGCCAGCAGCCAAGGGGGCGCTAGCGGCTCCCAAGAGACCCAGTACTTC. Encoded protein: CASSQGGASGSQETQYF.

The CDR3 DNA reads TGTGCCAGCAGTGCGGGACTAGCGGGGGGGCACGAGCAGTACTTC. Translating gives CASSAGLAGGHEQYF. The rearrangement uses TRBV6-1 and TRBJ2-7; 16 positions match TRBD2. From germline, CDR1 is MNHNS and CDR2 SASEGT. The CDR3 loop spans 15 amino acids. Unmatched junction bases numbered 2, after V lost 4 bases and J lost 5 bases.

The V gene is TRBV9, the J gene TRBJ1-6; unclear D gene. Germline assignment: CDR1 SGDLS and CDR2 YYNGEE. The CDR3 runs to 16 residues. Trimming took off 3 bases at V and 9 bases at J, with 19 bases between the two ends. CDR3 nucleotides: TGTGCCAGCAGCGCACAACAGAACCCGATCGCTTCACCCCTCCACTTT. It is translated as CASSAQQNPIASPLHF.

This clone occurred a few times. The V gene is TRBV11-3, the J gene TRBJ1-1; D not certain. Trimming removed 1 base from V and 1 base from J, with 4 bases in between. Germline CDR1 is SGHNT and CDR2 is YENEEA. This CDR3 contains 13 residues. Written as DNA, the CDR3 is TGTGCCAGCAGCTTAGTCGGGAACACTGAAGCTTTCTTT. Protein sequence: CASSLVGNTEAFF.

The rearrangement joins TRBV28 to TRBJ2-7, with D maybe TRBD1 (6 bases). The CDR3 is 13 residues long. Germline CDR1 reads MDHEN; CDR2 reads SYDVKM. V was clipped by 2 bases and J by 4 bases, with 9 bases between them. The CDR3, as DNA: TGTGCCAGCAGTTTAAACAGGGAATACGAGCAGTACTTC. Translation: CASSLNREYEQYF.

This clone has more than one count but fewer than ten. The chain couples TRBV9 to TRBJ2-7, with 12 bases matching TRBD2. V lost 4 bases to trimming and J lost 2 bases; unmatched junction nucleotides: 7. The germline V gene encodes CDR1 SGDLS and CDR2 YYNGEE. The CDR3 is 16 amino acids. The CDR3 sequence: CASSPEGLAGPYEQYF. In nucleotides, the CDR3 is TGTGCCAGCAGCCCTGAGGGACTAGCGGGCCCCTACGAGCAGTACTTC.

About this clone itself: An end of the junction does not agree with germline; a read error may underlie this. The V gene is TRBV30, the J gene TRBJ1-6; TRBD1 might be the D (6 bases). This CDR3 has 12 residues. Germline CDR1 GTSNPN, CDR2 SVGIG (reference sequence). Here the CDR3 DNA reads TGTGCTTGGACAGAAAGGGGGTCACCCCTCCACTTT. This sequence encodes CAWTERGSPLHF.

The chain links TRBV2 to TRBJ2-5, with 8 bases aligning to TRBD2. Germline CDR1 and CDR2: SNHLY and FYNNEI. V gave up 3 bases and J gave up 5 bases; unmatched junction bases: 5. This CDR3 comprises 14 residues. CDR3 in DNA: TGTGCCAGCAGTGATGTAGCGGGAACGGAGACCCAGTACTTC. Encoded protein: CASSDVAGTETQYF.

This clone was seen a few times. The V call is TRBV28, the J call TRBJ2-7, with D unclear. The V and J ends lost 5 bases and 3 bases respectively, with 8 bases between them. This CDR3 has 12 residues. The V gene's germline CDR1 is MDHEN and CDR2 SYDVKM. Here the CDR3 DNA reads TGTGCCAGCAGTCTATATAACTACGAGCAGTACTTC. Its protein is CASSLYNYEQYF.

This chain connects TRBV6-5 to TRBJ2-5; D might be TRBD2 (5 bases). V lost 8 bases to trimming and J lost 2 bases, with 6 bases between them. Germline V gene lookup returns CDR1 MNHEY and CDR2 SVGAGI. The CDR3 extends over 11 amino acids. In DNA form, the CDR3 reads TGTGCCAGCGGACTTCAAGAGACCCAGTACTTC. It translates to CASGLQETQYF.

This clone was counted between two and nine times. The chain combines TRBV7-8 with TRBJ2-5, with D possibly TRBD2 on 5 matching bases. With 4 bases removed from V and 5 bases from J, the gap between germline ends came to 17 bases. Germline lookup yields CDR1 SGHVS and CDR2 FQNEAQ. The CDR3 loop spans 15 amino acids. CDR3 nucleotides: TGTGCCAGCAGCTCTTTTGAGGACTTCGAGGAGACCCAGTACTTC. It codes for CASSSFEDFEETQYF. Complete variable domain (other parts from reference TRBV7-8 and TRBJ2-5): GAGVSQSPRYKVAKRGQDVALRCDPISGHVSLFWYQQALGQGPEFLTYFQNEAQLDKSGLPSDRFFAERPEGSVSTLKIQRTQQEDSAVYLCASSSFEDFEETQYFGPGTRLLVL.

This clone has more than one count but fewer than ten. The V gene is TRBV4-3, the J gene TRBJ2-7, with 12 bases matching TRBD1. J gave up 2 bases and V 4 bases, and 0 bases lay outside the gene matches. CDR1 is LGHNA and CDR2 is YSLEER in the germline V gene. The CDR3 extends over 14 amino acids. The CDR3 here is CASSRDRGPYEQYF. DNA for the CDR3: TGCGCCAGCAGCCGGGACAGGGGGCCCTACGAGCAGTACTTC.

V usage is TRBV27 and J usage is TRBJ2-7, with 7 bases aligning to TRBD1. After removal of 3 bases from V and 4 bases from J, the junction contained 6 bases not matched to a gene. There are 14 residues in the CDR3. Germline CDR1 MNHEY, CDR2 SMNVEV (reference sequence). The CDR3 DNA follows: TGTGCCAGCAGTTTGGGGCAGGGGGTATACGAGCAGTACTTC. This sequence encodes CASSLGQGVYEQYF.

The gene calls are TRBV10-1 and TRBJ2-7; D might be TRBD1 (6 bases). In germline, CDR1 is WNHNN, CDR2 SYGVQD (reference sequence). Trimming took 5 bases from V and 6 from J, leaving 14 bases between them. The CDR3 has 13 residues. The CDR3 reads CASSQEQGSEQYF. CDR3 DNA: TGCGCCAGCAGTCAGGAACAGGGAAGCGAGCAGTACTTC.

The chain has TRBV27 and TRBJ2-7, with D tentatively TRBD1 (6 bases). V was pared by 3 bases and J by 5 bases, with 17 bases between. There are 15 residues in the CDR3. Germline V gene data show CDR1 as MNHEY and CDR2 as SMNVEV (reference sequence). The CDR3 spells CASSFWNRAGDEQYF. The DNA of the CDR3 is TGTGCCAGCAGTTTTTGGAACAGGGCCGGGGACGAGCAGTACTTC.

The V and J genes are TRBV19 and TRBJ2-2, with TRBD1 as a possible D gene (5 bases). Per germline, CDR1 LNHDA and CDR2 SQIVND (reference sequence). V lost 9 bases and J 1 base, leaving 15 bases between the germline ends. The CDR3 has 15 residues. This chain's CDR3 is CASQSLRENTGELFF. As DNA, the CDR3 is TGTGCCAGCCAATCCCTCAGGGAGAACACCGGGGAGCTGTTTTTT.

The genes are TRBV7-2 and TRBJ1-2; 8 bases align to TRBD1. The V gene's germline CDR1 is SGHTA and CDR2 FQGNSA. J was trimmed by 6 bases and V by 5 bases; bases with no gene match: 8. This CDR3 spans 14 amino acids. The DNA for the CDR3 is TGTGCCAGCAGCGTTGGACAGGGTGTTAATGGCTACACCTTC. Protein sequence: CASSVGQGVNGYTF.

This clone has a handful of counts. The rearrangement links TRBV7-9 to TRBJ2-1; 15 bases are shared with TRBD2. Germline lookup yields CDR1 SEHNR and CDR2 FQNEAQ (reference sequence). The CDR3 is 18 residues long. With V trimmed by 6 bases and J by 8 bases, 14 bases remained unmatched. CDR3 loop: CASRRSGTSGGYNYEQFF. As DNA, the CDR3 is TGTGCCAGCAGGAGGTCCGGGACTAGCGGGGGGTACAACTATGAGCAGTTCTTC.

V and J are TRBV30 and TRBJ1-5, with unresolved D. Between the trimmed V and J ends, which lost 0 bases and 1 base, there was a span of 10 bases. Germline V CDR1 and CDR2: GTSNPN, SVGIG (reference sequence). The CDR3 runs to 15 residues. CDR3 coding DNA: TGTGCCTGGAGTGTTGCGGGTTTCAGCAATCAGCCCCAGCATTTT. Residues: CAWSVAGFSNQPQHF. The complete variable domain, with remaining parts taken from reference TRBV30 and TRBJ1-5, reads SQTIHQWPATLVQPVGSPLSLECTVEGTSNPNLYWYRQAAGRGLQLLFYSVGIGQISSEVPQNLSASRPQDRQFILSSKKLLLSDSGFYLCAWSVAGFSNQPQHFGDGTRLSIL.